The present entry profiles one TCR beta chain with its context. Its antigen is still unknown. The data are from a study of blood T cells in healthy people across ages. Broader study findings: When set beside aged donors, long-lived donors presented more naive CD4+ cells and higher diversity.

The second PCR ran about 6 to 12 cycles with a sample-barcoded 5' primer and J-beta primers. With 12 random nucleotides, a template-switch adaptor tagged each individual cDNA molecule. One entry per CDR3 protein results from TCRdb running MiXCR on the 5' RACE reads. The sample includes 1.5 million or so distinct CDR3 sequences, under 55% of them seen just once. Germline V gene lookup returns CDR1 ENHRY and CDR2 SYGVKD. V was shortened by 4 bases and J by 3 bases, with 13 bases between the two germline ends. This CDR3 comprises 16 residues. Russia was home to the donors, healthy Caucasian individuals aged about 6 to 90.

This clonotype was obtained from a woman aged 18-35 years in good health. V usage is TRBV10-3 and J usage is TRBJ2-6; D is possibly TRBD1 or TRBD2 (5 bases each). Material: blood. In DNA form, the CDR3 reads TGTGCCATCAGTGGGGGGATCACGGGTGGGGCCAACGTCCTGACTTTC. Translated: CAISGGITGGANVLTF.